The sequence of this T cell receptor beta chain was determined in a study of T cells after posttransplantation cyclophosphamide. Study-wide results and limits: Donor CD8+ memory clones often dominated recipient blood repertoires at later times. Skin or GI-infiltrating T cells shared few TRB sequences with blood.

Repertoires were generated with immunoSEQ multiplex PCR, while TCRdb's copy carries only in-frame clones and drops some. The data contain about 6,700 clones, roughly 86% of them singletons. This CDR3 spans 14 amino acids. Germline trimming cut 3 bases from V and 7 bases from J; bases unmatched to any gene: 2. In germline, CDR1 is SGDLS, CDR2 YYNGEE. Busulfan-fludarabine conditioning, marrow transplant, and cyclophosphamide on days +3 and +4 were administered. Concerning this clone: Antigen: not known.

The TCR sequence derives from a female patient between 50 and 59 years old who received an allogeneic stem cell transplant from a related donor, was CMV-positive, and had no GVHD. The graft donor may have given rise to some T cells. The source was PBMCs, collected after allogeneic stem cell transplant with posttransplant cyclophosphamide. The genes are TRBV9 and TRBJ1-4; 11 bases fit TRBD1. This CDR3 is CASSGTGGSEKLFF. CDR3 sequence (DNA): TGTGCCAGCAGCGGGACAGGGGGCTCTGAAAAACTGTTTTTT.